The following is a T cell receptor beta chain sequence with its context. Its antigen is still unknown. V dropped 3 bases and J dropped 8 bases, with 10 bases sitting between them. CDR1 is MNHEY and CDR2 is SMNVEV in the germline V gene (reference sequence). This CDR3 comprises 13 residues. Clones were sequenced by immunoSEQ multiplex PCR, and TCRdb holds only the in-frame ones, with some missing. Found here are tens of thousands of clones, about 86% of them singletons; the top ten hold 4% to 6%. This entry belongs to a study of ipilimumab plus nivolumab after autologous stem cell transplantation. As for the study in general: Typical patient got roughly 5 ipilimumab doses and roughly 8 nivolumab doses (median).

Study findings and constraints: Per the authors, repertoire, Treg and microbiota data justify further study.

Starting 14 to 28 days after autologous transplant, ipilimumab 1 mg/kg was given. Dosing: nivolumab 3 mg/kg IV, weeks 1, 4, 7, 10, then every two weeks to week 26. The clonotype was recovered from a male donor with diffuse large B-cell lymphoma. This chain links TRBV27 with TRBJ1-4; D gene ambiguous. The sequencing used PBMCs, collected in a trial of ipilimumab plus nivolumab as post-transplant consolidation. The CDR3 loop is CASSFEGGEKLFF. For the CDR3, the DNA is TGTGCCAGCAGTTTTGAGGGCGGGGAAAAACTGTTTTTT.